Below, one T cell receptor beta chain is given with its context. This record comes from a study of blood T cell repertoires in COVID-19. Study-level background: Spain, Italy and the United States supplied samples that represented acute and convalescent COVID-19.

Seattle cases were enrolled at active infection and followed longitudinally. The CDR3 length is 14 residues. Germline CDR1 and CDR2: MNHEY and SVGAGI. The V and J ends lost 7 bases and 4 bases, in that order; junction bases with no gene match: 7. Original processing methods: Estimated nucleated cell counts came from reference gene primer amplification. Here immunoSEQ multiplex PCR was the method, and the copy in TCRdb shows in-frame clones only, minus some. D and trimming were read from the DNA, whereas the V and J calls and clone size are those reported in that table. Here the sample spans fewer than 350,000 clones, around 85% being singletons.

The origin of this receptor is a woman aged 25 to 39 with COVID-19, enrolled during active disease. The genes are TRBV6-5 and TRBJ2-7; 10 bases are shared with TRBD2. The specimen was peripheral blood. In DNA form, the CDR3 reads TGTGCCAGCATCCTAGCGGGGGCCCGGTACGAGCAGTACTTC. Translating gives CASILAGARYEQYF.